The 3 T cell receptor beta chains presented below share a single source sample, sequenced in a study of OX40 agonist ivuxolimab in advanced cancers. Produced via immunoSEQ multiplex PCR; TCRdb's table is partial and in-frame only. The sample comprises 50,000 to 75,000 clones, 65% to 85% of which are singletons, and over 1.3% rests with the top ten. Sequences were derived from CD4+ or CD8+ T cells sorted from blood, sampled in a trial of the OX40 agonist ivuxolimab. The receptors derive from an adult with an advanced solid tumor such as melanoma, head and neck, liver or kidney cancer.

V gene TRBV7-9 combines with J gene TRBJ2-5; D call uncertain. Germline CDR1 SEHNR, CDR2 FQNEAQ (reference sequence). The V gene lost 5 bases and the J gene lost 5 bases, with 15 bases spanning the gap. The CDR3 has 14 amino acids. CDR3 DNA: TGTGCCAGCAGCCCCCGTGGCCCTGGCGAGACCCAGTACTTC. Amino acid sequence: CASSPRGPGETQYF.

V and J are TRBV28 and TRBJ1-5; the D gene is possibly TRBD1 (6 bases). Germline-derived CDR1 and CDR2 are MDHEN and SYDVKM. The germline V and J ends were trimmed by 4 bases and 9 bases, with 13 bases remaining between them. The CDR3 has 13 residues. CDR3 DNA sequence: TGTGCCAGCAGTTCGCCAGGGGTCGGGCCCCAGCATTTT. As protein: CASSSPGVGPQHF.

This clone occurred once. The chain uses TRBV5-6 and TRBJ2-3; TRBD2 matches 11 bases. CDR1 SGHDT and CDR2 YYEEEE come from the germline V gene. V trimming: 4 bases; J trimming: 3 bases; junction bases outside the gene matches: 7. This CDR3 has 16 residues. In nucleotides, the CDR3 is TGTGCCAGCAGCCCCGGACTAGCGGGCCTAACAGATACGCAGTATTTT. This codes for CASSPGLAGLTDTQYF.